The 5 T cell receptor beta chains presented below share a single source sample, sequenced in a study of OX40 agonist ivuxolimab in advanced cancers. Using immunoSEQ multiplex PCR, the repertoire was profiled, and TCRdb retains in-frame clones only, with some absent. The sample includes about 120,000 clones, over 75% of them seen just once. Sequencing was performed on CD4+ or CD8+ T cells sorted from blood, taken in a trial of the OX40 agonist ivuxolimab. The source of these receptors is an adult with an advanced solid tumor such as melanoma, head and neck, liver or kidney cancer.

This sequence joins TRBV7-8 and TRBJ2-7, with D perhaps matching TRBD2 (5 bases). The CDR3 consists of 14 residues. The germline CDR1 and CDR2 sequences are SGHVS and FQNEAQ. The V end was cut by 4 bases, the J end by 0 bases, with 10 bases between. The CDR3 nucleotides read TGTGCCAGCAGCTCTACTAGGAGCTCCTACGAGCAGTACTTC. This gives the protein CASSSTRSSYEQYF.

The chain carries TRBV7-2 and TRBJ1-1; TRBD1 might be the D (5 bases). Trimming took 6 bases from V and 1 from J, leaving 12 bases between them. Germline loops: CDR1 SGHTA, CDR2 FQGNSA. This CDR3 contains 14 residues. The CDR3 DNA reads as TGTGCCAGCAGAGAACAGGTAGGGAACACTGAAGCTTTCTTT. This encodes CASREQVGNTEAFF.

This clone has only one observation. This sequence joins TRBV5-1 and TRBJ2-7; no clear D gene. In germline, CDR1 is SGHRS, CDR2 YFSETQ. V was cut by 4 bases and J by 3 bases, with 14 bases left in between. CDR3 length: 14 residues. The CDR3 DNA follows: TGCGCCAGCAGCCAGGACGGCTTGAACTACGAGCAGTACTTC. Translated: CASSQDGLNYEQYF.

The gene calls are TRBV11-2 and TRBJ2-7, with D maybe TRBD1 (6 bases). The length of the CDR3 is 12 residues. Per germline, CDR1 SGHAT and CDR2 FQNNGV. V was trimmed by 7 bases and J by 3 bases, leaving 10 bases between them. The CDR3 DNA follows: TGTGCCAGCAAAGGCAGGGGCTACGAGCAGTACTTC. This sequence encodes CASKGRGYEQYF.

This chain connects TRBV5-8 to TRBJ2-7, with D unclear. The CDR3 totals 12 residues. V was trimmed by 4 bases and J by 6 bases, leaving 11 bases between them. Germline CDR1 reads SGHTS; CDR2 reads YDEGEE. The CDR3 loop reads CASSRQGLEQYF. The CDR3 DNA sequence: TGTGCCAGCAGCAGGCAAGGGCTCGAGCAGTACTTC.